This record concerns one TCR beta chain sequence. No antigen is known for it. In donors with ophthalmopathy, activity was moderate-to-severe, with CAS ≥3, NOSPECS ≥4 and duration under 3 months. Patients were left out if they had other autoimmune diseases, uncontrolled infections, pregnancy or lactation. The diagnostic workup employed clinical symptoms, serum thyroxine, TRAb, thyroid ultrasound and orbital computed tomography. Between the trimmed V and J ends, which lost 6 bases and 0 bases, there was a span of 12 bases. This CDR3 comprises 16 residues. These data are taken from a study of Graves' ophthalmopathy and Graves' hyperthyroidism. Findings and caveats of the study: Most thyroid clonotypes expanded beyond 0.001 frequency were also found in blood.

TCR beta CDR3 amplification used RNA transcripts. First-round RT-PCR employed HTBI primers, with a second-round multiplex PCR after it. TCRdb re-called the multiplex PCR reads with MiXCR, one entry per CDR3 protein. Among 740,000 or so distinct CDR3 sequences listed, roughly 41% were seen once. The J gene is TRBJ1-6, the V gene TRBV12-3 or TRBV12-4; D may be TRBD1 (6 bases). The TCR was taken from an adult man with Graves' ophthalmopathy. The sequencing input was peripheral blood. The CDR3 reads CASSPGASSYNSPLHF. The CDR3, as DNA: TGTGCCAGCAGCCCAGGGGCATCCTCCTATAATTCACCCCTCCACTTT.